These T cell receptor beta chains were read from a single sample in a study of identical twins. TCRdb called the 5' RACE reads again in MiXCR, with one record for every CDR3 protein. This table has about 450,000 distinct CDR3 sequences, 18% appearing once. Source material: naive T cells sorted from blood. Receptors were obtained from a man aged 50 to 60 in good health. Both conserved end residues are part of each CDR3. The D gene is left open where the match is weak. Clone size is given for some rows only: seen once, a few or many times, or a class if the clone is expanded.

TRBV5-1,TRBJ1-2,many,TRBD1,TGCGCCAGCAGCCCTGGACAGGGGGTGAACTATGGCTACACCTTC,CASSPGQGVNYGYTF
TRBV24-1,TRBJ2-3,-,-,TGTGCCACCAGTGATCCGAGGCGGGCAGATACGCAGTATTTT,CATSDPRRADTQYF
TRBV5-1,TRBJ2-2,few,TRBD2,TGCGCCAGCAGCGGCCCTAGCGGGGTCAACACCGGGGAGCTGTTTTTT,CASSGPSGVNTGELFF
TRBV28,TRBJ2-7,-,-,TGTGCCAGCAAAAGGCCCCCCTACGAGCAGTACTTC,CASKRPPYEQYF
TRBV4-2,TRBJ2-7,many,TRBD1,TGTGCCAGCAGTCCTCCTAGGGGGACAGGTCTCTCCTACGAGCAGTACTTC,CASSPPRGTGLSYEQYF
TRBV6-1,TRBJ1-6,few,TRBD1,TGTGCCAGCAGTGTCGAACAGGGGGCTGGTCGCCCGGTTGGATCACCCCTCCACTTT,CASSVEQGAGRPVGSPLHF
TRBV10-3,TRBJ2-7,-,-,TGTGCCATCAGTGCGGGGCTTTACGAGCAGTACTTC,CAISAGLYEQYF
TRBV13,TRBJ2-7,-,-,TGTGCCAGCAGCACGGGACACAACTACGAGCAGTACTTC,CASSTGHNYEQYF
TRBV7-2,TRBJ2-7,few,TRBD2,TGTGCCAGCAGCTTGACTAGCGGGGACTACTACGAGCAGTACTTC,CASSLTSGDYYEQYF
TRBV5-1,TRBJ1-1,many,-,TGCGCCAGCAGCTTGGCCGGGGGGGCGAGGAACACTGAAGCTTTCTTT,CASSLAGGARNTEAFF
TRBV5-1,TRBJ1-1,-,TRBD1,TGCGCCAGCAGCCCCTGGGACAGGGCGACTGAAGCTTTCTTT,CASSPWDRATEAFF
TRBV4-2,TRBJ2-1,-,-,TGTGCCAGCAGCCAAGAACCGGAGGGGACCCCAGGGTCCTACAATGAGCAGTTCTTC,CASSQEPEGTPGSYNEQFF
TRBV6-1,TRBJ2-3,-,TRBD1,TGTGCCACCTCCCAGACAGGGCGCACAGATACGCAGTATTTT,CATSQTGRTDTQYF
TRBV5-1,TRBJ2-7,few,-,TGCGCCAGCAGCTTGAAAACGGACCAATGGTTCTACGAGCAGTACTTC,CASSLKTDQWFYEQYF
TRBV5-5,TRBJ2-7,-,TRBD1,TGTGCCAGCAGCTTCAGCGACAGGGATGAAGAGCAGTACTTC,CASSFSDRDEEQYF
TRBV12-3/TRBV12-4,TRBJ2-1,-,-,TGTGCCAGCAGTTTCGCGACTGGGGGGTGGGAGCAGTTCTTC,CASSFATGGWEQFF
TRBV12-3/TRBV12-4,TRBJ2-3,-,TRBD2,TGTGCCACCGCACTAGCGGGGGCAGATACGCAGTATTTT,CATALAGADTQYF
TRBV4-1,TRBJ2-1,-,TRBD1,TGCGCCAGCAGCCAAGACAGGGGGCAGAACAATGAGCAGTTCTTC,CASSQDRGQNNEQFF
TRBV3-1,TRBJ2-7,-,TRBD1,TGTGCCAGCAGCCAAGGCTCTTGGACAGGGTTTGGTGAGCAGTACTTC,CASSQGSWTGFGEQYF
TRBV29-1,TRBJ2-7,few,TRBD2,TGCAGCGTTCGGGGCGCGCGGGAGGATTGGGTGCAGTACTTC,CSVRGAREDWVQYF
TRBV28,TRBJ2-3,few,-,TGTGCCAGCAGTTTGGCCCCTGGTAGGGGGGGCACAGATACGCAGTATTTT,CASSLAPGRGGTDTQYF
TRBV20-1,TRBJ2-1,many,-,TGCAGTGCTAGAGATATCCACAGGTCCCCCTCCTACAATGAGCAGTTCTTC,CSARDIHRSPSYNEQFF
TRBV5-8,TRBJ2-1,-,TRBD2,TGTGCCAGCAGTCCAGGACTAGCCTCCACCTACAATGAGCAGTTCTTC,CASSPGLASTYNEQFF
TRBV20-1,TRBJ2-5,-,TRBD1,TGCAGTGCAACTCAGGGGGCAGTGAGGGAGACCCAGTACTTC,CSATQGAVRETQYF
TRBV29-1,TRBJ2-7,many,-,TGCAGCGCAACAGGGGACTTCTCCTACGAGCAGTACTTC,CSATGDFSYEQYF
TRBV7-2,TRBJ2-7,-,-,TGTGCCAGCAGCCCCTCAGAGGTGCGCTCCTACGAGCAGTACTTC,CASSPSEVRSYEQYF
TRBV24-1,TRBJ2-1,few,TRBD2,TGTGCCACCAGTGGAATACTAGCGGATGAGCAGTTCTTC,CATSGILADEQFF
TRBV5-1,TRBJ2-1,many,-,TGCGCCAGCAGCTTGGAGGCGCCCTACAATGAGCAGTTCTTC,CASSLEAPYNEQFF
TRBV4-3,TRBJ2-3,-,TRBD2,TGCGCCAGCAGCCAAGTTCTAGCGGGGGACCTCACAGATACGCAGTATTTT,CASSQVLAGDLTDTQYF
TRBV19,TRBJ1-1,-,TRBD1,TGTGCCAGTAGCCAACAACAGGGGAGAAACACTGAAGCTTTCTTT,CASSQQQGRNTEAFF
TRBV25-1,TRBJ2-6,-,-,TGTGCCAGCAGTGAGGCCAGGGGGGGGCACGGGGCCAACGTCCTGACTTTC,CASSEARGGHGANVLTF
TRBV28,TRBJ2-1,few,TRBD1,TGTGCCAGCAGCTCGACAGGGGCCAGCTCCTACAATGAGCAGTTCTTC,CASSSTGASSYNEQFF
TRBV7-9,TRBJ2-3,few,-,TGTGCCAGCAGCACAGGATTGTCCGATACGCAGTATTTT,CASSTGLSDTQYF
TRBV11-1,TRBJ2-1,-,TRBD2,TGTGCCAGCAGCAATCGGCTAGCGGAGGGCCACTCCAGGAGCTCCTACAATGAGCAGTTCTTC,CASSNRLAEGHSRSSYNEQFF
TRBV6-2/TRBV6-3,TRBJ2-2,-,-,TGTGCCAGCAGCTCGACAGGAAGGCACGGGGAGCTGTTTTTT,CASSSTGRHGELFF
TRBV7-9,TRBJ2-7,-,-,TGTGCCAGCAGCTTAGAGGGGACCGTCGCCTACGAGCAGTACTTC,CASSLEGTVAYEQYF